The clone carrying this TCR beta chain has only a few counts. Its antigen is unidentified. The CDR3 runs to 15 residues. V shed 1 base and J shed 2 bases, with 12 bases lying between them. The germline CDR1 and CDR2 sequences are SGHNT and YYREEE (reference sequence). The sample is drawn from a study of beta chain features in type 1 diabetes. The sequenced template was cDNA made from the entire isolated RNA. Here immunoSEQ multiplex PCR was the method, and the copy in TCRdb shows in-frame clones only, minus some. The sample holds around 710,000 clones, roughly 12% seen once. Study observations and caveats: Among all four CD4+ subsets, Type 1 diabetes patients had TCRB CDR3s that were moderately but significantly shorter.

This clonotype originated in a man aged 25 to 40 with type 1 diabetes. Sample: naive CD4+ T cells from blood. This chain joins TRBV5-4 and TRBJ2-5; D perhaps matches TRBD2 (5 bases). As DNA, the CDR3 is TGTGCCAGCAGCTTGACTAGTTCTCCACAAGAGACCCAGTACTTC. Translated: CASSLTSSPQETQYF.